The entry that follows covers one T cell receptor (beta chain) sequence. Its antigen is currently unknown. Trimming took off 5 bases at V and 3 bases at J, with 20 bases between the two ends. Germline lookup yields CDR1 SGHTA and CDR2 FQGNSA. This CDR3 is built from 16 residues. The record originates from a study of cytomegalovirus exposure and HLA in healthy donors. Broader study findings: TCR clusters originating in the first cohort tended to co-occur in the roughly 120 validation repertoires, according to a later analysis. Through in vitro validation, three CMV-associated chains were shown to be specific for CMV antigens.

While the first cohort had 600 to 800 subjects, the donors belonged to the separate validation cohort of roughly 120 subjects. The assay was immunoSEQ multiplex PCR, and TCRdb's table has in-frame clones only and misses some. The sample has fewer than 350,000 clones; more than 75% are singletons. V is TRBV7-2 and J is TRBJ2-7, with unresolved D. The clonotype originates from a woman between 18 and 29 years old in good health and CMV-seronegative. Sequenced input: PBMCs. In DNA form, the CDR3 reads TGTGCCAGCAGCCCCTCTTACCCTATGTATAGCTACGAGCAGTACTTC. Its protein product is CASSPSYPMYSYEQYF.